This T cell receptor beta chain originates from a study of cytomegalovirus exposure and HLA in healthy donors. PCR primers comprised 60 Vbeta and 13 Jbeta primers. Repertoires were generated with immunoSEQ multiplex PCR, while TCRdb's copy carries only in-frame clones and drops some. The data contain under 200,000 clones, 87% of them singletons. The CDR3 loop spans 14 amino acids. V was clipped by 0 bases and J by 4 bases, with 11 bases between them. The germline V gene has CDR1 SGDLS and CDR2 YYNGEE. Only one count was recorded for this clone. The TCR originated in a boy between 2 and 10 years old in good health and CMV-seronegative. The chain combines TRBV9 with TRBJ2-7; weak D call: TRBD1 (5 bases). Source material: PBMCs. The CDR3 nucleotides are TGTGCCAGCAGCGTAGCGATTCAGGGTTACGAGCAGTACTTC. It codes for CASSVAIQGYEQYF.